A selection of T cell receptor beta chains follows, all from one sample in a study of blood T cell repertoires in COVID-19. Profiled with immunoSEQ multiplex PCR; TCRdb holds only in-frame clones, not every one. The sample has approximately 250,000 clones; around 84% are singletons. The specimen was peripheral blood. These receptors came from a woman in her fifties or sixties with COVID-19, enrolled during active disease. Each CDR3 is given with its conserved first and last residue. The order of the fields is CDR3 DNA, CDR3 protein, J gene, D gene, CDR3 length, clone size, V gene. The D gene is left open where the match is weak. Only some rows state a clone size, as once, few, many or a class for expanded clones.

CDR3nt: TGTGCCAGCAGTGAAGCGGGGGGTAATTCACCCCTCCACTTT
CDR3aa: CASSEAGGNSPLHF
j_gene: TRBJ1-6
d_gene: -
len: 14
abundance: once
v_gene: TRBV6-1

CDR3nt: TGTGCCAGCAGCTGGGGGGGGACACCTAACTATGGCTACACCTTC
CDR3aa: CASSWGGTPNYGYTF
j_gene: TRBJ1-2
d_gene: -
len: 15
abundance: -
v_gene: TRBV5-8

CDR3nt: TGTGCCAGCAGCTTGCCCCTAAGTGAGCAGTTCTTC
CDR3aa: CASSLPLSEQFF
j_gene: TRBJ2-1
d_gene: -
len: 12
abundance: -
v_gene: TRBV5-4

CDR3nt: TGTGCCAGCAGCCCTACCTCGGGTATTAGTACAGATACGCAGTATTTT
CDR3aa: CASSPTSGISTDTQYF
j_gene: TRBJ2-3
d_gene: -
len: 16
abundance: once
v_gene: TRBV14

CDR3nt: TGTGCCAGCAGTGAATCCCGGACTAGCGGGAGTTTCAATGAGCAGTTCTTC
CDR3aa: CASSESRTSGSFNEQFF
j_gene: TRBJ2-1
d_gene: TRBD2
len: 17
abundance: -
v_gene: TRBV25-1

CDR3nt: TGCGCCAGCAGTCCGGACAGGGGACTCGGCTACACCTTC
CDR3aa: CASSPDRGLGYTF
j_gene: TRBJ1-2
d_gene: TRBD1
len: 13
abundance: -
v_gene: TRBV5-1

CDR3nt: TGCAGCGCCCGGGACTCCTACAATGAGCAGTTCTTC
CDR3aa: CSARDSYNEQFF
j_gene: TRBJ2-1
d_gene: -
len: 12
abundance: -
v_gene: TRBV29-1

CDR3nt: TGCGCCAGCAGCGCAGCGGGAGGGTTTGGCACCGGGGAGCTGTTTTTT
CDR3aa: CASSAAGGFGTGELFF
j_gene: TRBJ2-2
d_gene: TRBD2
len: 16
abundance: -
v_gene: TRBV5-1

CDR3nt: TGTGCCAGCAGCCAAGGGGGCGCCCTCGTATCACCCCTCCACTTT
CDR3aa: CASSQGGALVSPLHF
j_gene: TRBJ1-6
d_gene: -
len: 15
abundance: -
v_gene: TRBV3-1/TRBV3-2

CDR3nt: TGTGCCAGCAGTTACGGGTCCGGGTGGGAGCGAGATACGCAGTATTTT
CDR3aa: CASSYGSGWERDTQYF
j_gene: TRBJ2-3
d_gene: -
len: 16
abundance: -
v_gene: TRBV6-5

CDR3nt: TGTGCCATCAGGACAGGGGAGGACAATCAGCCCCAGCATTTT
CDR3aa: CAIRTGEDNQPQHF
j_gene: TRBJ1-5
d_gene: TRBD1
len: 14
abundance: -
v_gene: TRBV10-3

CDR3nt: TGTGCCAGCTCACGAGCTAGCGGGAATTACGAGCAGTACTTC
CDR3aa: CASSRASGNYEQYF
j_gene: TRBJ2-7
d_gene: TRBD2
len: 14
abundance: -
v_gene: TRBV18

CDR3nt: TGTGCCAGCAGCTTAAGGACAGGGGCTAACACTGAAGCTTTCTTT
CDR3aa: CASSLRTGANTEAFF
j_gene: TRBJ1-1
d_gene: TRBD1
len: 15
abundance: -
v_gene: TRBV11-2

CDR3nt: TGTGCCAGCAGCAAGGACAGGGGAGGTCAGCCCCAGCATTTT
CDR3aa: CASSKDRGGQPQHF
j_gene: TRBJ1-5
d_gene: TRBD1
len: 14
abundance: -
v_gene: TRBV11-1

CDR3nt: TGTGCCAGCAGCTCCCAACAGGGTAAGGCTTTCTTT
CDR3aa: CASSSQQGKAFF
j_gene: TRBJ1-1
d_gene: -
len: 12
abundance: -
v_gene: TRBV9

CDR3nt: TGTGCCAGCAGTCCGGTCGACAGGGCCCCACGGTACTTC
CDR3aa: CASSPVDRAPRYF
j_gene: TRBJ2-5
d_gene: TRBD1
len: 13
abundance: -
v_gene: TRBV6-5

CDR3nt: TGCGCCAGCAGCACCACGGGTATTAGCGGGAGTTCCTACGAGCAGTACTTC
CDR3aa: CASSTTGISGSSYEQYF
j_gene: TRBJ2-7
d_gene: TRBD2
len: 17
abundance: -
v_gene: TRBV5-1

CDR3nt: TGTGCCAGTAGTACGACAGGGGGAAATTCACCCCTCCACTTT
CDR3aa: CASSTTGGNSPLHF
j_gene: TRBJ1-6
d_gene: TRBD1
len: 14
abundance: -
v_gene: TRBV19

CDR3nt: TGTGCCAGCAGTTTAACCTCCGGGAGGGGCACAGATACGCAGTATTTT
CDR3aa: CASSLTSGRGTDTQYF
j_gene: TRBJ2-3
d_gene: TRBD2
len: 16
abundance: -
v_gene: TRBV27

CDR3nt: TGTGCCAGCAGCCCAGGGTTTTCGAACACTGAAGCTTTCTTT
CDR3aa: CASSPGFSNTEAFF
j_gene: TRBJ1-1
d_gene: -
len: 14
abundance: -
v_gene: TRBV4-2

CDR3nt: TGCGCCAGCAGCTTGGCCCCGAACTATGGCTACACCTTC
CDR3aa: CASSLAPNYGYTF
j_gene: TRBJ1-2
d_gene: -
len: 13
abundance: -
v_gene: TRBV5-1

CDR3nt: TGTGCCAGCAGCCTCAGCGGGAGGAATAACAATGAGCAGTTCTTC
CDR3aa: CASSLSGRNNNEQFF
j_gene: TRBJ2-1
d_gene: TRBD2
len: 15
abundance: -
v_gene: TRBV7-3

CDR3nt: TGTGCCAGCGGAAAGGGAGGTGGCACTGAAGCTTTCTTT
CDR3aa: CASGKGGGTEAFF
j_gene: TRBJ1-1
d_gene: -
len: 13
abundance: -
v_gene: TRBV9

CDR3nt: TGTGCCACCAGCAGCGGGGGTTCGAACACCGGGGAGCTGTTTTTT
CDR3aa: CATSSGGSNTGELFF
j_gene: TRBJ2-2
d_gene: -
len: 15
abundance: -
v_gene: TRBV15

CDR3nt: TGTGCCAGCGGTGCCCGTGCAGGAGGGCTGGGGCAAGAGACCCAGTACTTC
CDR3aa: CASGARAGGLGQETQYF
j_gene: TRBJ2-5
d_gene: -
len: 17
abundance: -
v_gene: TRBV6-1

CDR3nt: TGTGCCTGGATCGGAGCGGGAGGCCGCCAGCCGTACTTC
CDR3aa: CAWIGAGGRQPYF
j_gene: TRBJ2-7
d_gene: TRBD2
len: 13
abundance: -
v_gene: TRBV30

CDR3nt: TGTGCCCCCAGAGGCAGCTCTACTACCTACGAGCAGTACTTC
CDR3aa: CAPRGSSTTYEQYF
j_gene: TRBJ2-7
d_gene: -
len: 14
abundance: -
v_gene: TRBV24-1

CDR3nt: TGCAGTGCTAGTCTTGGCAGGGGAGAGACCCAGTACTTC
CDR3aa: CSASLGRGETQYF
j_gene: TRBJ2-5
d_gene: -
len: 13
abundance: once
v_gene: TRBV20-1

CDR3nt: TGTGCCAGCAGCAATCCCCCTGGCGGGAGGAACTACAATGAGCAGTTCTTC
CDR3aa: CASSNPPGGRNYNEQFF
j_gene: TRBJ2-1
d_gene: TRBD2
len: 17
abundance: -
v_gene: TRBV7-8

CDR3nt: TGTGCCAGCAGTCCATACAATGAGCAGTTCTTC
CDR3aa: CASSPYNEQFF
j_gene: TRBJ2-1
d_gene: -
len: 11
abundance: -
v_gene: TRBV28

CDR3nt: TGTGCCAGCAGCCCCGATTTAGCGGCAGGGCGCGCCGGGGAGCTGTTTTTT
CDR3aa: CASSPDLAAGRAGELFF
j_gene: TRBJ2-2
d_gene: -
len: 17
abundance: -
v_gene: TRBV7-8

CDR3nt: TGTGCCAGCAGCCACATTGGACTAGCGGGGTCCCACGAGCAGTACTTC
CDR3aa: CASSHIGLAGSHEQYF
j_gene: TRBJ2-7
d_gene: TRBD2
len: 16
abundance: -
v_gene: TRBV4-2

CDR3nt: TGTGCCACCAGTGATGCAGGGAGGGACATTCAGTACTTC
CDR3aa: CATSDAGRDIQYF
j_gene: TRBJ2-4
d_gene: TRBD2
len: 13
abundance: -
v_gene: TRBV24-1

CDR3nt: TGTGCCAGCAGTCCAATAGGACTAGCCGTTCACAATGAGCAGTTCTTC
CDR3aa: CASSPIGLAVHNEQFF
j_gene: TRBJ2-1
d_gene: TRBD2
len: 16
abundance: -
v_gene: TRBV28

CDR3nt: TGTGCCAGCAGTCGCTGGGGGACAGGGGTCGGGGATACGCAGTATTTT
CDR3aa: CASSRWGTGVGDTQYF
j_gene: TRBJ2-3
d_gene: TRBD1
len: 16
abundance: -
v_gene: TRBV28

CDR3nt: TGCGCCAGCAGCTTGGAAGGGGCTTACAATGAGCAGTTCTTC
CDR3aa: CASSLEGAYNEQFF
j_gene: TRBJ2-1
d_gene: -
len: 14
abundance: -
v_gene: TRBV5-1

CDR3nt: TGTGCCAGCTCACCGGTCGCGGGAGGGCCCCATGAGCAGTTCTTC
CDR3aa: CASSPVAGGPHEQFF
j_gene: TRBJ2-1
d_gene: TRBD2
len: 15
abundance: few
v_gene: TRBV18